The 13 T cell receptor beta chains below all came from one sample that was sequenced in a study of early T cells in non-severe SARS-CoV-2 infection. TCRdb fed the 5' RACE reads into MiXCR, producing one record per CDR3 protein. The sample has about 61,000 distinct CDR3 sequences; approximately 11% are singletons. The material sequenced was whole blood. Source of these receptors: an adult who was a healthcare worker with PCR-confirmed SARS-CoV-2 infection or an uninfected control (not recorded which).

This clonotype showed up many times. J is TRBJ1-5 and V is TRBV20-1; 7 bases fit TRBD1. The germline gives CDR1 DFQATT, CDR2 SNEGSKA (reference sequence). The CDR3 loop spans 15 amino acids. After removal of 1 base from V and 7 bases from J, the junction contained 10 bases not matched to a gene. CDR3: CSARASTGVDQPQHF. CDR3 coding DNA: TGCAGTGCTAGAGCCTCCACAGGGGTTGACCAGCCCCAGCATTTT.

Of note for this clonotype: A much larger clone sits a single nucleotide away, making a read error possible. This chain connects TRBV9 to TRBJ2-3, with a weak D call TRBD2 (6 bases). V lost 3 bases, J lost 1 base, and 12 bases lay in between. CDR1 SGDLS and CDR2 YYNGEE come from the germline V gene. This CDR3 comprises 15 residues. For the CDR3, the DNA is TGTGCCAGCAGCGCAGGGTCTAGCGGCACAGATACGCAGTATTTT. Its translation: CASSAGSSGTDTQYF.

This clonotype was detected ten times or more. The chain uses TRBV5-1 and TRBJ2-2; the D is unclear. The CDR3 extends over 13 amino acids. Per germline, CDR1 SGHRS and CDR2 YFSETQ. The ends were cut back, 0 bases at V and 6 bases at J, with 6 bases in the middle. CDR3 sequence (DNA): TGCGCCAGCAGCTTGGATGGGGCCGGGGAGCTGTTTTTT. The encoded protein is CASSLDGAGELFF.

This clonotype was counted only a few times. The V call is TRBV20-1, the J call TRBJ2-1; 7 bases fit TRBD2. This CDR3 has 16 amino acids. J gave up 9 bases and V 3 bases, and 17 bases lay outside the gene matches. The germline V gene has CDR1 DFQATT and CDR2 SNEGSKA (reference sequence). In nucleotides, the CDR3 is TGCAGTGCTAGTCGCACCTCCCGGACTAGTGGGGGTGAGCAGTTCTTC. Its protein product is CSASRTSRTSGGEQFF.

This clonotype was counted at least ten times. DNA for the CDR3: TGCGCCAGCAGCTTGGGACATCCGGAGGTGGATACGCAGTATTTT. Protein product: CASSLGHPEVDTQYF. The chain recombines TRBV5-1 with TRBJ2-3, with D possibly TRBD2 on 5 matching bases. The length of the CDR3 is 15 residues. The germline V gene encodes CDR1 SGHRS and CDR2 YFSETQ. Between the trimmed V and J ends, which lost 0 bases and 6 bases, there was a span of 14 bases.

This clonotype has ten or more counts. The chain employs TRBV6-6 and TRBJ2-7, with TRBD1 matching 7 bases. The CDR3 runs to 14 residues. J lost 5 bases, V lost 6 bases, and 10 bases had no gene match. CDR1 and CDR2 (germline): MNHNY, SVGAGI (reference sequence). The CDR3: CASRRAGTVDEQYF. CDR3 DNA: TGTGCCAGCAGAAGAGCCGGGACAGTAGACGAGCAGTACTTC.

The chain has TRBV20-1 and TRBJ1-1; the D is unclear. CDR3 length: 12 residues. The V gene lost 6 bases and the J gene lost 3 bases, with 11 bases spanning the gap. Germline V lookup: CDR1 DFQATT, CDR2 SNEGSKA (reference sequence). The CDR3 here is CSAFHGDTEAFF. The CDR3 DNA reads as TGCAGTGCGTTCCACGGAGACACTGAAGCTTTCTTT.

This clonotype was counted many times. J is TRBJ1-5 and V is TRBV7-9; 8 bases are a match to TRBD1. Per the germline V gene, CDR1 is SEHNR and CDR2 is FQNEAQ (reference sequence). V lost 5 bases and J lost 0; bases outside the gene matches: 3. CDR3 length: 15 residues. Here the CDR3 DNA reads TGTGCCAGCAGCGCGGGACAGGATAGCAATCAGCCCCAGCATTTT. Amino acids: CASSAGQDSNQPQHF.

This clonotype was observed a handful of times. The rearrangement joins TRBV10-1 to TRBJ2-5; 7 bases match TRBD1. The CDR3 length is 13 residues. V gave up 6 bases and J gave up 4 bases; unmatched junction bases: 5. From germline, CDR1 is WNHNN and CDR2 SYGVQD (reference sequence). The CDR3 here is CASSRDRRETQYF. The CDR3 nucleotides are TGCGCCAGCAGCCGGGACAGACGAGAGACCCAGTACTTC.

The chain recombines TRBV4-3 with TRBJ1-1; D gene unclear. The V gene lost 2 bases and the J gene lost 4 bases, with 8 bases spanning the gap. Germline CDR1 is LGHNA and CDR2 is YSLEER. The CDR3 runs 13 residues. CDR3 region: CASSQWEVTEAFF. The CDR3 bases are TGCGCCAGCAGCCAATGGGAAGTCACTGAAGCTTTCTTT.

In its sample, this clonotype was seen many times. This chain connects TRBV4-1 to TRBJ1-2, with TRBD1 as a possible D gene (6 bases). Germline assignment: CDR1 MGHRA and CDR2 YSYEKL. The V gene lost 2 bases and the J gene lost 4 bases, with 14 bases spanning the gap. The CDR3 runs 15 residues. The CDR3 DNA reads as TGCGCCAGCAGCCAACCCCCCACAGGGAGCTATGGCTACACCTTC. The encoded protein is CASSQPPTGSYGYTF.

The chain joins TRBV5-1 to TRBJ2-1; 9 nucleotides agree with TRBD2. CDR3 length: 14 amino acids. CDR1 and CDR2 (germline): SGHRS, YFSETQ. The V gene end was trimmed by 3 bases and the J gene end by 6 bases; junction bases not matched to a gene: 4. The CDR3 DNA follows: TGCGCCAGCAGCTCCCCTAGCGGGGTCAATGAGCAGTTCTTC. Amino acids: CASSSPSGVNEQFF. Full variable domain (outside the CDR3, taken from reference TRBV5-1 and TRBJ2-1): KAGVTQTPRYLIKTRGQQVTLSCSPISGHRSVSWYQQTPGQGLQFLFEYFSETQRNKGNFPGRFSGRQFSNSRSEMNVSTLELGDSALYLCASSSPSGVNEQFFGPGTRLTVL.

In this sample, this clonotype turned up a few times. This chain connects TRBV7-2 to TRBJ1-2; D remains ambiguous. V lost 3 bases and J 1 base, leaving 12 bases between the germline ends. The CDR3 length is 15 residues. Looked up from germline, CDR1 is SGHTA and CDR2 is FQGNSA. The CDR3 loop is CASSFPGRDNYGYTF. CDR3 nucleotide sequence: TGTGCCAGCAGCTTCCCCGGGCGGGATAACTATGGCTACACCTTC.